Sequencing of this T cell receptor beta chain was carried out in a study of beta chain features in type 1 diabetes. Study conclusions and caveats: In the patient group, naive, central memory and Treg TCRB repertoires seemed more alike than in the healthy donor group. Shorter templates might be favored by PCR, and equally so in patients and in controls.

Losses at the gene ends were 4 bases for V and 7 bases for J; bases not matched to a gene: 9. The CDR3 is 16 residues long. The germline V gene has CDR1 MNHEY and CDR2 SVGAGI. Without exception, sorted populations had purity beyond 95%. Expressed TCRB transcripts were sequenced because the entire RNA isolate underwent reverse transcription. Libraries were prepared by immunoSEQ multiplex PCR; TCRdb keeps only in-frame clonotypes and omits some of them. Here the sample spans 130,000 to 150,000 clones, under 60% being singletons. Regarding this clone: Its antigen is unidentified.

Specimen: Tregs from blood. This chain links TRBV6-5 with TRBJ1-6; 8 nucleotides match TRBD1. The source of this sequence is a man between 18 and 35 years old in good health. The CDR3 here is CASSSHRGLTNSPLHF. The CDR3, as DNA: TGTGCCAGCAGTTCCCACAGGGGGTTGACGAATTCACCCCTCCACTTT.